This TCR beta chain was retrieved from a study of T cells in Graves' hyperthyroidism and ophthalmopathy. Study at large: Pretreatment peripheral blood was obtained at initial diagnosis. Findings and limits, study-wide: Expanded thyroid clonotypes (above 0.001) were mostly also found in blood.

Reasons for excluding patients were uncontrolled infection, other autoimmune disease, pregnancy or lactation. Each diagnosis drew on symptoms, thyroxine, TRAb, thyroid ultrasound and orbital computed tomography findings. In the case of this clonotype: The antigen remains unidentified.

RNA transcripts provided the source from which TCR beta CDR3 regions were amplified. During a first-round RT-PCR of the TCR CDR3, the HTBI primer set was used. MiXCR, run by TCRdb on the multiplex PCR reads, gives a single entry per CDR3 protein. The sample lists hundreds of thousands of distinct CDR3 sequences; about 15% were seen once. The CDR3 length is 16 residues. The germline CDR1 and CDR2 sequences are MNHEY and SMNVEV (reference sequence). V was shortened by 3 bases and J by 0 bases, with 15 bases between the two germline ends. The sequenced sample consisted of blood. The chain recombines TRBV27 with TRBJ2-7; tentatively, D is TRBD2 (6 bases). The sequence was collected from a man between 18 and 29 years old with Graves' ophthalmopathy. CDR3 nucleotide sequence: TGTGCCAGCAGTTTTAGTCTGGCGGGGATCTCCTACGAGCAGTACTTC. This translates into CASSFSLAGISYEQYF.